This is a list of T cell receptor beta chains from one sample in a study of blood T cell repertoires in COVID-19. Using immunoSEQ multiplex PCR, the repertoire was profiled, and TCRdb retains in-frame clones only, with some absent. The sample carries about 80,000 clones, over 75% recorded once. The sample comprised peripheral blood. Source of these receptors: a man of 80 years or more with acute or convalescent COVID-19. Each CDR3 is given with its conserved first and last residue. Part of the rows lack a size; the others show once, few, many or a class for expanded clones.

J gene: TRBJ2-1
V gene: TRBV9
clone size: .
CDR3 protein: CASSVAQGVGYNEQFF

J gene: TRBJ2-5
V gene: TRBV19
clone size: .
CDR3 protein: CASSNRDSETQYF

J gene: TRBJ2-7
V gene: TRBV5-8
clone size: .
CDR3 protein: CASSLVTYGQYF

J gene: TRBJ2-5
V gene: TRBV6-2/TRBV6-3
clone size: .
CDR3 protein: CASSYGRLAQRNFHETQYF

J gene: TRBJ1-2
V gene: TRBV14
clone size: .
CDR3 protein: CASSQGSGQGIFGYTF

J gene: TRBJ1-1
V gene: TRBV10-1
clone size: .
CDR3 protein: CASSESSVPKAFF

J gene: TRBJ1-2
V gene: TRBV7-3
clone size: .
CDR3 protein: CASSLGPDPGAGGYTF

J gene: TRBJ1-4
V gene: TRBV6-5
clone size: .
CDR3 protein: CASGGQGGMWKLFF

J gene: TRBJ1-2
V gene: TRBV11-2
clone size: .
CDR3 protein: CASSPEPIAAGYTF

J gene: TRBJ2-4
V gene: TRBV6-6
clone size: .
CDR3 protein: CASSYGTSVNIQYF

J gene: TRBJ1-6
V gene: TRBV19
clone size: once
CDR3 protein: CASSIADSPLHF

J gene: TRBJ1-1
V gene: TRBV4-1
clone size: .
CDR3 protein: CASSQGPAGVTEAFF

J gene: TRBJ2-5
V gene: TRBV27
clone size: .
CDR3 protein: CASSLSRGRETQYF

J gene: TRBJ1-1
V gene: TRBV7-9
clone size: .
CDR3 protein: CASSRQGGYNTEAFF

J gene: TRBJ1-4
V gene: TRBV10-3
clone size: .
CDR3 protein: CAISSRSEEKLFF

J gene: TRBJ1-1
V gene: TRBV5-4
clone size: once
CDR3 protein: CASSTGQGSYTEAFF

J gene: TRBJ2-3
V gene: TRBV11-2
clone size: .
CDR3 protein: CASSHNGGAADTQYF

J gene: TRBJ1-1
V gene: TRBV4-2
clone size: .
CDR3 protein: CASSQGDGTMNTEAFF

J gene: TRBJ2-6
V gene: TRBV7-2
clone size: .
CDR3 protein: CASSWQGKGANVLTF

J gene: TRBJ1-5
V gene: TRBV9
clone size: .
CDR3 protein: CASSVGSGNQPQHF

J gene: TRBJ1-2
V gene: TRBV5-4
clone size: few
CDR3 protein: CASSRLTGNNGYTF

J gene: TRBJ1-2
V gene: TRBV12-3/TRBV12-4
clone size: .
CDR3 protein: CASSPIRTGGYTF

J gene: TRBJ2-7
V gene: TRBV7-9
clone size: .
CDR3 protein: CASSFGQGGSYEQYF

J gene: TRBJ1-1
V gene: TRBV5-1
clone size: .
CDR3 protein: CASSLETGGSENTEAFF

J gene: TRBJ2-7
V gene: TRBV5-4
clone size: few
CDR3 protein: CASSLAVYEQYF

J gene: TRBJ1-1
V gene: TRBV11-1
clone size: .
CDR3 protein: CASSNNRGQGTEAFF

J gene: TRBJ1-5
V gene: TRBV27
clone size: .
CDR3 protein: CASSLSRTENQPQHF

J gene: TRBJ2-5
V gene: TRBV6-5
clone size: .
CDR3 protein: CASKKTGSVTQYF

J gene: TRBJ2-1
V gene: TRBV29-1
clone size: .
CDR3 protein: CSVLGTSRLGNEQFF

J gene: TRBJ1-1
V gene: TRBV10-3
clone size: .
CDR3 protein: CAIKGGQGEIEAFF

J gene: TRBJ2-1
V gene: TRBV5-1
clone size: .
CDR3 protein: CASSLDNYNEQFF

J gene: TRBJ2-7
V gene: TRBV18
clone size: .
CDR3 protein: CASSPLGRQGGYEQYF

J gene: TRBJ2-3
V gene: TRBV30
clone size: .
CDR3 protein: CAWSRTSGGNTDTQYF

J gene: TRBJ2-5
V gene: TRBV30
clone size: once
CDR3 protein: CAWSDRVETQYF

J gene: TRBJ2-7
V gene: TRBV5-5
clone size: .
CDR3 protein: CASSLILAGAGAYEQYF

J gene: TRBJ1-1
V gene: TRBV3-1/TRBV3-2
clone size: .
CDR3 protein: CASSRAGRVEAFF

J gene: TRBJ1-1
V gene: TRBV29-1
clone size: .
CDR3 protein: CSVDYRGTEAFF

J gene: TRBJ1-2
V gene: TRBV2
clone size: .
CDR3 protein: CASNGERGQGGYTF

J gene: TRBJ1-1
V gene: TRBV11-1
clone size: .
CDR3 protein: CASSSNRGTEAFF

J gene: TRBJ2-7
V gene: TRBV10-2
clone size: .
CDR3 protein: CASKPTGGRAYEQYF

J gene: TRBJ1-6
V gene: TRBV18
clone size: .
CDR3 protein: CASSPGQGARGVNSPLHF

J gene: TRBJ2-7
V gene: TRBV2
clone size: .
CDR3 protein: CASRPGQYYEQYF

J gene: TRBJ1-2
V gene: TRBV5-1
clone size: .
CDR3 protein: CATGTGEDYGYTF

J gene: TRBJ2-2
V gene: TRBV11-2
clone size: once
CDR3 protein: CASSFLDTLTGELFF

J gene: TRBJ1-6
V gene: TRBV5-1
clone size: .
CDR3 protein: CASSTDRGSPLHF

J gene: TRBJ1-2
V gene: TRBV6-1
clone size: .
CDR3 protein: CASSEADGTNYGYTF